These T cell receptor beta chains were read from a single sample in a study of cytomegalovirus exposure and HLA in healthy donors. The table came from immunoSEQ multiplex PCR; TCRdb's copy has only in-frame clones and leaves some out. This sample carries around 150,000 clones, around 82% of them seen once, and the ten largest clones take about a tenth. Material for sequencing was PBMCs. These receptors were taken from a man under 40 in good health and CMV-seropositive. CDR3s include the opening cysteine and the closing phenylalanine or tryptophan. D genes are given only for firm matches. Size tells how often a clone was seen (once, few, many) or the class of an expanded clone, and some rows leave it out.

v_call	j_call	clone_size	d_call	cdr3_nt	cdr3_aa
TRBV28	TRBJ2-7	-	-	TGTGCCAGCAACGAACAGGAGCACGAGCAGTACTTC	CASNEQEHEQYF
TRBV28	TRBJ1-1	once	-	TGTGCCAGCTTTTTTAGTACGAGCACTGAAGCTTTCTTT	CASFFSTSTEAFF
TRBV7-9	TRBJ1-2	-	-	TGTGCCAGCAGCCCTCCGGGGGGCGCACACTATGGCTACACCTTC	CASSPPGGAHYGYTF
TRBV6-6	TRBJ2-7	-	-	TGTGCCAGCAGCAACGGTATCGCCCAGACCGGGAACGAGCAGTACTTC	CASSNGIAQTGNEQYF
TRBV7-3	TRBJ2-3	once	TRBD1	TGTGCCAGCAGCTTAACAGGGGGCGTTACTAGCACAGATACGCAGTATTTT	CASSLTGGVTSTDTQYF
TRBV29-1	TRBJ2-1	once	TRBD1	TGCAGCGTTGAAGCCCCACAGGGGGTCAATGAGCAGTTCTTC	CSVEAPQGVNEQFF
TRBV15	TRBJ2-7	-	-	TGTGCCACCAGCTCCCCCCGGGGGTCTAACGAGCAGTACTTC	CATSSPRGSNEQYF
TRBV7-9	TRBJ2-1	-	TRBD2	TGTGCCAGCACCACCATACTAGCGGGAGGAAACAATGAGCAGTTCTTC	CASTTILAGGNNEQFF
TRBV5-4	TRBJ2-3	-	TRBD2	TGTGCCAGCAGCACGCGTTTTCCGGGACTAGCGCGCACAGATACGCAGTATTTT	CASSTRFPGLARTDTQYF
TRBV7-9	TRBJ2-5	-	TRBD2	TGTGCCAGCAGGTCGACTAGCCTTGGGGAGACCCAGTACTTC	CASRSTSLGETQYF
TRBV6-1	TRBJ1-2	few	-	TGTGCCAGCAGTGCCTCGGACAGTAACTATGGCTACACCTTC	CASSASDSNYGYTF
TRBV10-1	TRBJ2-7	-	TRBD2	TGCGCCAGCAGTGGCGGGACTAACAGCTGGGCGCAGTACTTC	CASSGGTNSWAQYF
TRBV28	TRBJ1-1	-	-	TGTGCCAGCAGTTTAGGCGGCAGCACTGAAGCTTTCTTT	CASSLGGSTEAFF
TRBV6-5	TRBJ2-7	-	TRBD2	TGTGCCAGCACCCGGACTAGCGGGACCCCATCCGAGCAGTACTTC	CASTRTSGTPSEQYF
TRBV7-2	TRBJ1-5	-	-	TGTGCCAGCAGCTTATCCAGGGCGGATGGGGTGTCCCAGCATTTT	CASSLSRADGVSQHF
TRBV5-1	TRBJ2-7	-	TRBD1	TGCGCCAGCAGATGGACAGGGGCCTACGAGCAGTACTTC	CASRWTGAYEQYF
TRBV18	TRBJ2-5	-	TRBD2	TGTGCCAGCTCACCACCGCTAGCGGAAGAGACCCAGTACTTC	CASSPPLAEETQYF
TRBV5-1	TRBJ2-1	-	-	TGCGCCAGCAGCTCGGCGCGGGGCTCCTACAATGAGCAGTTCTTC	CASSSARGSYNEQFF
TRBV5-6	TRBJ1-3	-	-	TGTGCCAGCAGCTTGGTGTCAACTGCTGGAAACACCATATATTTT	CASSLVSTAGNTIYF
TRBV30	TRBJ2-7	-	-	TGTGCCTGGAGTGTAAGCAGGCTAAATGACTACGAGCAGTACTTC	CAWSVSRLNDYEQYF
TRBV9	TRBJ1-5	-	-	TGTGCCAGCAGCGTAGACCCCTCGGATCAGCCCCAGCATTTT	CASSVDPSDQPQHF
TRBV6-1	TRBJ2-7	-	TRBD2	TGTGCCAGCAGATGGACTAGCGGACCCTACGAGCAGTACTTC	CASRWTSGPYEQYF
TRBV13	TRBJ2-7	-	-	TGTGCCAGCAGTAGGGGAAGCTACGAGCAGTACTTC	CASSRGSYEQYF
TRBV11-2	TRBJ1-5	-	-	TGTGCCAGCAGCTTTCAGGATGGACAGCCCCAGCATTTT	CASSFQDGQPQHF
TRBV6-1	TRBJ1-4	-	-	TGTGCCAGCACCTTAGTCCAGGGGCCTAATGAAAAACTGTTTTTT	CASTLVQGPNEKLFF
TRBV28	TRBJ2-5	-	TRBD1	TGTGCCATCAGGGACAGACTACTCGGGGAGACCCAGTACTTC	CAIRDRLLGETQYF
TRBV15	TRBJ2-2	-	-	TGTGCCACCAGCCCTAGCCCAGGGGTGTGGCCCACCGGGGAGCTGTTTTTT	CATSPSPGVWPTGELFF
TRBV30	TRBJ1-5	once	TRBD1	TGTGCCTGGAGTGCCCCCGGGACAGATAATCAGCCCCAGCATTTT	CAWSAPGTDNQPQHF
TRBV30	TRBJ1-1	-	-	TGTGCCTCACACAGGGAAACTGAAGCTTTCTTT	CASHRETEAFF
TRBV14	TRBJ1-1	-	-	TGTGCCAGCAGCCAAAAGATTCGCGGGGGAGAGACTGAAGCTTTCTTT	CASSQKIRGGETEAFF
TRBV13	TRBJ2-1	-	-	TGTGCCAGCAGCTCAAAGACTGGCGCGGCAGCGACCCTTGTCTTCTCCTACAATGAGCAGTTCTTC	CASSSKTGAAATLVFSYNEQFF
TRBV7-8	TRBJ2-2	-	TRBD1	TGTGCCAGCAGCTTATCAGGGGGCTTTCCCGGGGAGCTGTTTTTT	CASSLSGGFPGELFF
TRBV9	TRBJ1-3	-	TRBD1	TGTGCCAGCAGCGTGTCTGGGACAGGGGGCTCTGGAAACACCATATATTTT	CASSVSGTGGSGNTIYF
TRBV9	TRBJ1-6	-	-	TGTGCCAGCAGCACCCCTTTGTCTTCAGGGTATAATTCACCCCTCCACTTT	CASSTPLSSGYNSPLHF
TRBV7-8	TRBJ1-5	-	-	TGTGCCAGCAGCATCGTGAGCAATCAGCCCCAGCATTTT	CASSIVSNQPQHF
TRBV9	TRBJ2-7	-	TRBD2	TGTGCCAGCAGCGGAGGGGGCGGGAGGGCACATTCCTACGAGCAGTACTTC	CASSGGGGRAHSYEQYF
TRBV5-6	TRBJ2-1	-	-	TGTGCCAGCAGCTTGAGGATCGGGAGCCATTACAATGAGCAGTTCTTC	CASSLRIGSHYNEQFF
TRBV7-2	TRBJ2-7	-	TRBD1	TGTGCCAGCAGTTCCGGGACAGGCTCCTACGAGCAGTACTTC	CASSSGTGSYEQYF
TRBV11-2	TRBJ1-1	-	-	TGTGCCAGCAGCGCGTGGAGGCGAAACACTGAAGCTTTCTTT	CASSAWRRNTEAFF
TRBV5-1	TRBJ2-5	-	TRBD2	TGCGCCAGCGGTTTGACGGCGCGGGGGTACCAAGAGACCCAGTACTTC	CASGLTARGYQETQYF
TRBV6-6	TRBJ2-1	-	TRBD2	TGTGCCAGCGGGACTAGCGGGACCAATGAGCAGTTCTTC	CASGTSGTNEQFF
TRBV7-6	TRBJ1-5	-	TRBD1	TGTGCCAGCAGCGTCAGGGGGAATCAGCCCCAGCATTTT	CASSVRGNQPQHF
TRBV28	TRBJ2-2	few	-	TGTGCCAGCAAACCGGCCCTAGAAGGCGGGGAGCTGTTTTTT	CASKPALEGGELFF
TRBV7-2	TRBJ1-5	-	-	TGTGCCAGCACCCGACGGGGCAATCAGCCCCAGCATTTT	CASTRRGNQPQHF
TRBV4-2	TRBJ2-7	few	-	TGTGCCAGCAGCCGGGAGCCTCGCGAGGAGCAGTACTTC	CASSREPREEQYF
TRBV6-1	TRBJ1-5	many	-	TGTGCCAGCAGACCGGGATCAGGGGGCAATCAGCCCCAGCATTTT	CASRPGSGGNQPQHF
TRBV9	TRBJ2-3	once	-	TGTGCCAGCAGCGTAGATGTCAGAACCACAGATACGCAGTATTTT	CASSVDVRTTDTQYF
TRBV19	TRBJ1-5	-	-	TGTGCCAGTAGTAACCCTTTAAGGGACATAGGACAGCCCCAGCATTTT	CASSNPLRDIGQPQHF
TRBV6-4	TRBJ1-1	-	-	TGTGCCAGCAGTTACGGGATGAACACTGAAGCTTTCTTT	CASSYGMNTEAFF
TRBV2	TRBJ2-5	-	-	TGTGCCAGCAATCTGGGGGGATTAGAGACCCAGTACTTC	CASNLGGLETQYF
TRBV4-3	TRBJ2-5	-	TRBD2	TGCGCCAGCAGCCAGCTAGCGGGGAACGGAGAGACCCAGTACTTC	CASSQLAGNGETQYF